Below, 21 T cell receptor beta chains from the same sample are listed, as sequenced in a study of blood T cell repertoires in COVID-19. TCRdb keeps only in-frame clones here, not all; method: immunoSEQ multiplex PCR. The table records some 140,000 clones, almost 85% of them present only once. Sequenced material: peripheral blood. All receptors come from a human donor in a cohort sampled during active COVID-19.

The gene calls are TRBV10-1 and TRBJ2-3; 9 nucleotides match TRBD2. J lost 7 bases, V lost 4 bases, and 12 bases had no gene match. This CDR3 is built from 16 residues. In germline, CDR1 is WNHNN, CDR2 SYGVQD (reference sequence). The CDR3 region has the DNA TGCGCCAGCAGTGGAACGTCTAGCGGGGCCCCAAATACGCAGTATTTT. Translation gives CASSGTSSGAPNTQYF.

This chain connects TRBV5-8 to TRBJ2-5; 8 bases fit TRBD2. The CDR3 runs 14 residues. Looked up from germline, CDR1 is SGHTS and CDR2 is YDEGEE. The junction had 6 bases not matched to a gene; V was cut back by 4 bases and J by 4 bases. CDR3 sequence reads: CASSPERGTETQYF. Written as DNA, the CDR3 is TGTGCCAGCAGCCCGGAGCGGGGGACAGAGACCCAGTACTTC.

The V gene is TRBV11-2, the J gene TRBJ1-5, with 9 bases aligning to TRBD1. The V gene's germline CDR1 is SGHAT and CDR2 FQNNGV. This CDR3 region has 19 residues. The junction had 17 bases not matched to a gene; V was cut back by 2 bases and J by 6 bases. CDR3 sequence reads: CASSLLDSGLQGAGQPQHF. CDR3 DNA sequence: TGTGCCAGCAGCTTATTGGACTCGGGGCTACAGGGGGCCGGTCAGCCCCAGCATTTT.

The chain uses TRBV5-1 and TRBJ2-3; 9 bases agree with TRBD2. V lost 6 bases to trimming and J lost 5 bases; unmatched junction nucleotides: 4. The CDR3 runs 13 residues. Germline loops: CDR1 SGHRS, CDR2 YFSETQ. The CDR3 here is CASTLAGRDTQYF. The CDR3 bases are TGCGCCAGCACGCTAGCGGGGAGAGATACGCAGTATTTT.

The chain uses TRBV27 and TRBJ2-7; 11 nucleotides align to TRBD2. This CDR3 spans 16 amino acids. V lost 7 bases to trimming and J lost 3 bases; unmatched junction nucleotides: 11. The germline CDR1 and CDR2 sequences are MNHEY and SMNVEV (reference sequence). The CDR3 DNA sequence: TGTGCCAGCACGCGCACTAGCGGGGGCCGAAACTACGAGCAGTACTTC. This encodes CASTRTSGGRNYEQYF.

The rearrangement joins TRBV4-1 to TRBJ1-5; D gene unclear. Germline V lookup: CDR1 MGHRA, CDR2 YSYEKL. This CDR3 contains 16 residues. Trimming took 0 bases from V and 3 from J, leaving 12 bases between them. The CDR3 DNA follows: TGCGCCAGCAGCCAAGAGTCGGGGTTTGACAATCAGCCCCAGCATTTT. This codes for CASSQESGFDNQPQHF.

DNA for the CDR3: TGCGCCAGCAGTGAGTCTGGGACACCGAAGGGAGCTTTCTTT. This codes for CASSESGTPKGAFF. This rearrangement joins TRBV10-1 to TRBJ1-1; the D gene is possibly TRBD1 (6 bases). Germline V gene data show CDR1 as WNHNN and CDR2 as SYGVQD (reference sequence). V was cut by 0 bases and J by 10 bases, with 15 bases left in between. This CDR3 has 14 residues.

The CDR3 DNA is TGTGCCAGCGGATTAACTTCAGGGGACCCGAACACCGGGGAGCTGTTTTTT. Translation: CASGLTSGDPNTGELFF. This chain joins TRBV7-9 and TRBJ2-2; possibly TRBD1 for D (6 bases). Germline lookup yields CDR1 SEHNR and CDR2 FQNEAQ (reference sequence). V was pared by 8 bases and J by 0 bases, with 19 bases between. The CDR3 extends over 17 amino acids.

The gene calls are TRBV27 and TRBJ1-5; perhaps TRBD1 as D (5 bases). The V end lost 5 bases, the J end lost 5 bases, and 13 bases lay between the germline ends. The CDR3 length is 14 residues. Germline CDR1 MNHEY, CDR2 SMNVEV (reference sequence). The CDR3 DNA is TGTGCCAGCAGTCTCTCGGTGGGGCATCAGCCCCAGCATTTT. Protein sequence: CASSLSVGHQPQHF.

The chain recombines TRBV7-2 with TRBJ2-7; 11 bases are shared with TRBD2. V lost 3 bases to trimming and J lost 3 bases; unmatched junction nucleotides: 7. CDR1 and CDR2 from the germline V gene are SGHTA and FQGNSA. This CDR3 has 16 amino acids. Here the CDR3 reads CASSFLAGGGNYEQYF. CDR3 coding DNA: TGTGCCAGCAGCTTCTTAGCGGGGGGGGGCAACTACGAGCAGTACTTC.

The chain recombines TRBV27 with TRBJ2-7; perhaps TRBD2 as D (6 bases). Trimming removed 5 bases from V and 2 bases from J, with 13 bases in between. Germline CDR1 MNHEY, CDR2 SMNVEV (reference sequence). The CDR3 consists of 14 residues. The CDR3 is CASSPGSQAYEQYF. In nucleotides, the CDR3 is TGTGCCAGCAGTCCCGGGAGTCAGGCCTACGAGCAGTACTTC.

CDR3 in amino acids: CASSEGDIAGSLADEQFF. The CDR3 coding sequence is TGTGCCAGTAGTGAGGGGGATATAGCGGGGAGCCTTGCGGATGAGCAGTTCTTC. V gene TRBV19 combines with J gene TRBJ2-1, with 8 bases lining up with TRBD2. Germline CDR1 is LNHDA and CDR2 is SQIVND (reference sequence). This CDR3 has 18 residues. Trimming took 5 bases from V and 8 from J; bases not matched to a gene: 20.

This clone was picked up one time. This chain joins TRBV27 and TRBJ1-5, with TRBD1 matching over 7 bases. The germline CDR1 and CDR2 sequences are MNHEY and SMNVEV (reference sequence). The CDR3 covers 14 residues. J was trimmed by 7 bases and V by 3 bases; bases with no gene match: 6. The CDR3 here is CASSFRGRAQPQHF. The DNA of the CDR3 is TGTGCCAGCAGTTTTAGGGGGCGCGCACAGCCCCAGCATTTT.

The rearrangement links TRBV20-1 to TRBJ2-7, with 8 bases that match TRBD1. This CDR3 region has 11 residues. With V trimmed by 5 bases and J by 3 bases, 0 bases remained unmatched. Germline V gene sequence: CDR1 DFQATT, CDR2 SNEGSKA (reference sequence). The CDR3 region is CSAGQGYEQYF. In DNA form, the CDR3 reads TGCAGTGCTGGACAGGGCTACGAGCAGTACTTC.

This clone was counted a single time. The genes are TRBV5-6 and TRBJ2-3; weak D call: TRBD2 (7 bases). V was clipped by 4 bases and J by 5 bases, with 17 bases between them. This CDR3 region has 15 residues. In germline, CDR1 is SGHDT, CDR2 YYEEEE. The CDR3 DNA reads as TGTGCCAGCAGCACCGTCGGGGGGCTGGAAGATACGCAGTATTTT. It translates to CASSTVGGLEDTQYF. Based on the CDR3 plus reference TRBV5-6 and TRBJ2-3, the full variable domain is DAGVTQSPTHLIKTRGQQVTLRCSPKSGHDTVSWYQQALGQGPQFIFQYYEEEERQRGNFPDRFSGHQFPNYSSELNVNALLLGDSALYLCASSTVGGLEDTQYFGPGTRLTVL.

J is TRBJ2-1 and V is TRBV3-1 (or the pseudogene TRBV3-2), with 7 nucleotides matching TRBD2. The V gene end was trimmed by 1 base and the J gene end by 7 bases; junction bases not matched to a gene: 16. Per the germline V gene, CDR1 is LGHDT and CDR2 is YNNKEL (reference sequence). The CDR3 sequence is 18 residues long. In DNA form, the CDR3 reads TGTGCCAGCAGCCAAGTACCCCACATGGGGGGGGGTTCGAATGAGCAGTTCTTC. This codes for CASSQVPHMGGGSNEQFF.

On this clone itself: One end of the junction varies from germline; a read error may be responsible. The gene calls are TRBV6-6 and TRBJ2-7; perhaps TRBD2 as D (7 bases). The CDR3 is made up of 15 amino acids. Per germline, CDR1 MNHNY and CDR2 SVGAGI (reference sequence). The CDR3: CASSYTWGGSHEQYF. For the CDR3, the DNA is TGTGCCAGCAGTTACACCTGGGGGGGCTCCCACGAGCAGTACTTC.

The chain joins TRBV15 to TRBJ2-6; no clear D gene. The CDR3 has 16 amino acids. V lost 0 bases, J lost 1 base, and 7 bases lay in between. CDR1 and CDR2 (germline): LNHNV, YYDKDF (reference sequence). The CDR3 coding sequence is TGTGCCACCAGCAGAGATCGTACTTCTGGGGCCAACGTCCTGACTTTC. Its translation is CATSRDRTSGANVLTF.

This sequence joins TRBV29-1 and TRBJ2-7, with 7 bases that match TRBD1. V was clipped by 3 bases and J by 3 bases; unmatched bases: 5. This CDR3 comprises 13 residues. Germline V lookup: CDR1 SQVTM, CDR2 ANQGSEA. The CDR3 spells CSVDQAGGYEQYF. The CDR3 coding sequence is TGCAGCGTTGATCAGGCAGGGGGCTACGAGCAGTACTTC.

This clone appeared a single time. The CDR3 region has the DNA TGTGCCAGCTCACCACCAAAGCCCCCCGGGGAGCTGTTTTTT. Translation: CASSPPKPPGELFF. V is TRBV18 and J is TRBJ2-2; D is ambiguous. V was clipped by 0 bases and J by 6 bases, with 8 bases between them. This CDR3 is built from 14 residues. Looked up from germline, CDR1 is KGHSH and CDR2 is LQKENI.

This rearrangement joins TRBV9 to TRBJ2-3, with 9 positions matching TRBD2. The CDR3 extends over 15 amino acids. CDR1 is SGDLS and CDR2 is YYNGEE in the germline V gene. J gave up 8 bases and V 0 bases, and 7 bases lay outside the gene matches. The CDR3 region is CASSVGVSGGSTQYF. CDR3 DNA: TGTGCCAGCAGCGTAGGGGTTAGCGGGGGTAGTACGCAGTATTTT.